These 20 T cell receptor beta chains were all obtained from the same sample, sequenced in a study of cytomegalovirus exposure and HLA in healthy donors listed by TCRdb under 2017. The method was the immunoSEQ multiplex PCR assay. The multiplex PCR relied on a mix of 60 forward primers for TCR Vbeta segments and 13 reverse primers for TCR Jbeta segments. As stored in TCRdb, this immuneACCESS dataset retains in-frame rearrangements with V and J assigned. A fraction of the clones does not appear; measured against another copy, unresolved V genes explain less than half of the discrepancy, and the remainder lacks a known reason. The sample has over 150,000 clones on record, roughly 77% of them singletons. Clones ranked in the top ten supply around 4.7% of the sample. Sequencing input: PBMCs. The receptors originated from a male donor in good health and CMV-seronegative.

The chain is built from TRBV9 and TRBJ1-3; D ambiguous. The V end was cut by 3 bases, the J end by 6 bases, with 4 bases between. Germline V CDR1 and CDR2: SGDLS, YYNGEE. CDR3 size: 11 residues. The CDR3 reads CASSAQNTIYF. The CDR3 coding sequence is TGTGCCAGCAGCGCACAAAACACCATATATTTT.

As for this clone: Its ends do not fully match the called genes, so a read error is possible. The chain combines TRBV7-6 with TRBJ1-1; possible D gene TRBD1, 6 bases. The germline V gene has CDR1 SGHVS and CDR2 FNYEAQ. This CDR3 is built from 14 residues. The CDR3 loop is CASSLGGGGTESFF. The CDR3 DNA is TGTGCCAGCAGCTTAGGGGGCGGGGGCACTGAATCTTTCTTT.

The chain combines TRBV18 with TRBJ2-1; 13 nucleotides agree with TRBD2. CDR1 is KGHSH and CDR2 is LQKENI in the germline V gene. V shed 0 bases, J shed 4 bases, and the junction held 3 bases outside the gene matches. The CDR3 is 17 amino acids. CDR3 nucleotide sequence: TGTGCCAGCTCACCACCACCGGGACTAGCGGGATACAATGAGCAGTTCTTC. As protein: CASSPPPGLAGYNEQFF. Supplemented by reference TRBV18 and TRBJ2-1, the full variable domain reads NAGVMQNPRHLVRRRGQEARLRCSPMKGHSHVYWYRQLPEEGLKFMVYLQKENIIDESGMPKERFSAEFPKEGPSILRIQQVVRGDSAAYFCASSPPPGLAGYNEQFFGPGTRLTVL.

The V and J genes are TRBV7-3 and TRBJ1-1; D may be TRBD1 (5 bases). Trimming cost V 0 bases and J 4 bases, with 9 bases left between them. CDR3 length: 14 amino acids. The V gene's germline CDR1 is SGHTA and CDR2 FQGTGA. The CDR3 DNA follows: TGTGCCAGCAGCTTAACAGGGGCAGGCACTGAAGCTTTCTTT. Translation: CASSLTGAGTEAFF.

This clone appeared a few times. The chain is built from TRBV27 and TRBJ2-7; 7 positions match TRBD2. Looked up from germline, CDR1 is MNHEY and CDR2 is SMNVEV (reference sequence). The length of the CDR3 is 14 residues. Trimming cost V 5 bases and J 7 bases; bases outside gene matches: 11. The CDR3 protein is CASSLGAGVGEQYF. The CDR3 nucleotides read TGTGCCAGCAGTCTAGGGGCGGGAGTAGGAGAGCAGTACTTC.

The genes are TRBV7-6 and TRBJ2-5, with 8 bases aligning to TRBD2. Gene TRBJ2-7 matches the end of the DNA better, so the J call may be wrong. CDR1 is SGHVS, CDR2 FNYEAQ, per germline. This CDR3 is built from 16 residues. CDR3 sequence reads: CASSLAQIAGTYEQYF. CDR3 sequence (DNA): TGTGCCAGCAGCTTAGCGCAAATAGCGGGAACCTACGAGCAGTACTTC.

This sequence joins TRBV9 and TRBJ2-3; no clear D. The CDR3 loop spans 13 amino acids. CDR1 SGDLS and CDR2 YYNGEE come from the germline V gene. V shed 1 base and J shed 1 base, with 4 bases lying between them. The CDR3 loop is CASSVSGTDTQYF. As DNA, the CDR3 is TGTGCCAGCAGCGTAAGCGGCACAGATACGCAGTATTTT. The full variable domain, its missing parts supplied by reference TRBV9 and TRBJ2-3, is DSGVTQTPKHLITATGQRVTLRCSPRSGDLSVYWYQQSLDQGLQFLIQYYNGEERAKGNILERFSAQQFPDLHSELNLSSLELGDSALYFCASSVSGTDTQYFGPGTRLTVL.

The V gene is TRBV7-2, the J gene TRBJ2-7; no reliable D call. The V gene lost 5 bases and the J gene lost 6 bases, with 11 bases spanning the gap. Germline V gene data show CDR1 as SGHTA and CDR2 as FQGNSA. CDR3 length: 12 amino acids. The CDR3 loop is CASSAQESEQYF. The CDR3, as DNA: TGTGCCAGCAGCGCCCAAGAGAGCGAGCAGTACTTC.

This chain connects TRBV5-6 to TRBJ2-1; possible D gene TRBD2, 5 bases. Trimming shortened V by 4 bases and J by 0 bases, and 11 bases separated the two germline ends. The CDR3 runs to 15 residues. CDR1 is SGHDT and CDR2 is YYEEEE in the germline V gene. The CDR3 DNA sequence: TGTGCCAGCAGCCCCGGGGAGAGCTCCTACAATGAGCAGTTCTTC. Translating it yields CASSPGESSYNEQFF.

The V and J genes are TRBV18 and TRBJ1-1, with D maybe TRBD1 (6 bases). Germline-derived CDR1 and CDR2 are KGHSH and LQKENI. This CDR3 spans 13 amino acids. Trimming removed 5 bases at V and 9 bases at J, with 16 bases between. The CDR3: CASSANHREKAFF. The CDR3 region has the DNA TGTGCCAGCTCAGCCAACCACAGGGAAAAAGCTTTCTTT.

The chain joins TRBV6-1 to TRBJ2-3; D might be TRBD2 (6 bases). CDR1 and CDR2 (germline): MNHNS, SASEGT. CDR3 length equals 16 residues. V was trimmed by 2 bases and J by 0 bases, leaving 12 bases between them. In DNA form, the CDR3 reads TGTGCCAGCAGTGAAATGAGGAGGGGTAGCACAGATACGCAGTATTTT. This encodes CASSEMRRGSTDTQYF.

This rearrangement joins TRBV7-9 to TRBJ1-2; TRBD1 matches at 7 bases. CDR1 is SEHNR, CDR2 FQNEAQ, per germline (reference sequence). V dropped 0 bases and J dropped 8; count of bases not matched to a gene: 9. The CDR3 has 15 amino acids. The CDR3 DNA follows: TGTGCCAGCAGCTTAGCGCCGGGGACAGTAGACGGCTACACCTTC. Translated, it gives CASSLAPGTVDGYTF. Full variable domain (missing parts from reference TRBV7-9 and TRBJ1-2): DTGVSQNPRHKITKRGQNVTFRCDPISEHNRLYWYRQTLGQGPEFLTYFQNEAQLEKSRLLSDRFSAERPKGSFSTLEIQRTEQGDSAMYLCASSLAPGTVDGYTFGSGTRLTVV.

V usage is TRBV28 and J usage is TRBJ1-2; 9 nucleotides agree with TRBD1. Per germline, CDR1 MDHEN and CDR2 SYDVKM. CDR3 length: 19 residues. V lost 5 bases and J lost 4; bases outside the gene matches: 20. The CDR3 spells CASSLGATGGRFSSYGYTF. CDR3 bases: TGTGCCAGCAGTCTCGGAGCAACAGGGGGCAGGTTTAGTTCCTATGGCTACACCTTC.

The chain has TRBV9 and TRBJ1-4; D ambiguous. This CDR3 contains 15 residues. V lost 0 bases and J lost 5, with 11 bases in between. Germline V gene sequence: CDR1 SGDLS, CDR2 YYNGEE. CDR3 bases: TGTGCCAGCAGCGTAGGGCGGTTTACCAATGAAAAACTGTTTTTT. Translated, it gives CASSVGRFTNEKLFF.

This clone was seen just once. This chain connects TRBV18 to TRBJ2-2; the D gene is possibly TRBD1 (5 bases). The CDR3 is 16 residues long. V shed 1 base and J shed 6 bases, with 15 bases lying between them. Germline loops: CDR1 KGHSH, CDR2 LQKENI. The CDR3: CASSPRGELYAGELFF. DNA for the CDR3: TGTGCCAGCTCACCACGGGGCGAACTATACGCCGGGGAGCTGTTTTTT.

The chain uses TRBV7-2 and TRBJ1-1, with a weak D call TRBD1 (6 bases). This CDR3 has 13 residues. The V end lost 4 bases, the J end lost 3 bases, and 9 bases lay between the germline ends. In germline, CDR1 is SGHTA, CDR2 FQGNSA. As DNA, the CDR3 is TGTGCCAGCAGCTCCAGGGGAGACACTGAAGCTTTCTTT. Protein product: CASSSRGDTEAFF.

The CDR3 bases are TGTGCCAGCATGAGAGGCGGGAGGTTCTCCTACGAGCAGTACTTC. It translates to CASMRGGRFSYEQYF. This chain links TRBV6-5 with TRBJ2-7, with TRBD2 identical over 8 bases. J gave up 0 bases and V 7 bases, and 8 bases lay outside the gene matches. CDR1 MNHEY and CDR2 SVGAGI come from the germline V gene. This CDR3 spans 15 amino acids.

This clone was counted once. J is TRBJ2-7 and V is TRBV7-7; TRBD1 is a possible D gene (6 bases). This CDR3 contains 15 residues. The V end lost 5 bases, the J end lost 0 bases, and 14 bases lay between the germline ends. Germline CDR1 SSHAT, CDR2 FNYEAQ (reference sequence). CDR3 sequence reads: CASSPGVGNSYEQYF. DNA for the CDR3: TGTGCCAGCAGCCCAGGGGTGGGGAACTCCTACGAGCAGTACTTC.

J is TRBJ2-1 and V is TRBV28; 9 bases match TRBD2. CDR1 MDHEN and CDR2 SYDVKM come from the germline V gene. This CDR3 spans 16 amino acids. The V and J ends lost 1 base and 5 bases, in that order; junction bases with no gene match: 6. CDR3 region: CASSLYASGNNNEQFF. The CDR3, as DNA: TGTGCCAGCAGTTTATATGCTAGCGGGAACAACAATGAGCAGTTCTTC.

The chain links TRBV11-2 to TRBJ2-1, with D tentatively TRBD2 (5 bases). CDR1 is SGHAT and CDR2 is FQNNGV in the germline V gene. The V end lost 2 bases, the J end lost 10 bases, and 9 bases lay between the germline ends. The CDR3 totals 12 residues. The DNA for the CDR3 is TGTGCCAGCAGCTTAAGCGGCCTCGAGCAGTTCTTC. Residues: CASSLSGLEQFF.